The 17 T cell receptor beta chains reported below all come from one sample, sequenced in a study of T cell changes during pregnancy in multiple sclerosis. Clones were read by immunoSEQ multiplex PCR, and TCRdb kept only the in-frame ones, dropping some. The sample consists of 55,000 to 85,000 clones, nearly 95% of them appearing once. Sequencing was performed on CD4+ T cells from peripheral blood mononuclear cells, taken after pregnancy. The receptors derive from a female donor with multiple sclerosis, enrolled in a pregnancy study.

This chain uses TRBV29-1 with TRBJ1-1, with unresolved D. The CDR3 has 11 residues. Per germline, CDR1 SQVTM and CDR2 ANQGSEA. V was pared by 3 bases and J by 6 bases, with 8 bases between. This CDR3 is CSVEEGAEAFF. The CDR3 region has the DNA TGCAGCGTTGAGGAGGGAGCTGAAGCTTTCTTT.

V usage is TRBV11-2 and J usage is TRBJ2-3, with 14 bases that match TRBD2. CDR1 and CDR2 from the germline V gene are SGHAT and FQNNGV. Trimming removed 4 bases from V and 6 bases from J; junction bases left unmatched: 6. There are 16 residues in the CDR3. The CDR3 loop reads CASSSGLAGGWDTQYF. CDR3 DNA: TGTGCCAGCAGCTCCGGACTAGCGGGAGGCTGGGATACGCAGTATTTT.

This clone was counted only a few times. The rearrangement uses TRBV5-1 and TRBJ2-7; TRBD1 matches at 11 bases. The CDR3 length is 15 residues. The ends lost 3 bases at V and 7 bases at J; junction bases unmatched: 9. CDR1 is SGHRS and CDR2 is YFSETQ in the germline V gene. The CDR3 loop reads CASSSEGTGGREQYF. CDR3 coding DNA: TGCGCCAGCAGCTCCGAAGGGACAGGGGGAAGGGAGCAGTACTTC.

This chain uses TRBV10-3 with TRBJ2-1, with TRBD1 matching over 8 bases. V trimming: 11 bases; J trimming: 6 bases; junction bases outside the gene matches: 6. The CDR3 extends over 12 amino acids. Germline assignment: CDR1 ENHRY and CDR2 SYGVKD. The CDR3 reads CASGQGGNEQFF. Here the CDR3 DNA reads TGTGCCTCCGGACAGGGAGGCAATGAGCAGTTCTTC.

The V gene is TRBV28, the J gene TRBJ1-5; weak D call: TRBD1 (5 bases). CDR3 size: 12 residues. Germline CDR1 is MDHEN and CDR2 is SYDVKM. Trimming took off 7 bases at V and 2 bases at J, with 6 bases between the two ends. Written as DNA, the CDR3 is TGTGCCAGCACGGGGGGCAATCAGCCCCAGCATTTT. It encodes CASTGGNQPQHF.

The J gene is TRBJ1-1, the V gene TRBV9, with 8 bases fitting TRBD1. There are 18 residues in the CDR3. Germline trimming cut 1 base from V and 0 bases from J; bases unmatched to any gene: 11. Germline CDR1 SGDLS, CDR2 YYNGEE. The CDR3 loop reads CASSVTNRGQAMNTEAFF. CDR3 DNA sequence: TGTGCCAGCAGCGTAACTAACCGGGGACAGGCGATGAACACTGAAGCTTTCTTT.

In nucleotides, the CDR3 is TGTGCCAGCAGCTCACAGGGGGTAGTGAGCTACGAGCAGTACTTC. It is translated as CASSSQGVVSYEQYF. V and J are TRBV7-9 and TRBJ2-7, with TRBD1 matching over 8 bases. CDR1 and CDR2 (germline): SEHNR, FQNEAQ (reference sequence). The CDR3 totals 15 residues. Losses at the gene ends were 4 bases for V and 3 bases for J; bases not matched to a gene: 8.

This chain links TRBV19 with TRBJ1-4, with a possible D match to TRBD1 (5 bases). The CDR3 runs to 15 residues. Germline V gene data show CDR1 as LNHDA and CDR2 as SQIVND (reference sequence). Trimming pared 5 bases from V and 3 bases from J, leaving 13 bases between. CDR3 in DNA: TGTGCCAGTAGTCAATCCGGAGGGGCTAATGAAAAACTGTTTTTT. Its protein product is CASSQSGGANEKLFF.

The chain combines TRBV5-1 with TRBJ2-5; 15 nucleotides agree with TRBD2. This CDR3 has 15 residues. Trimming took 4 bases from V and 5 from J; bases not matched to a gene: 3. The V gene's germline CDR1 is SGHRS and CDR2 YFSETQ. CDR3 loop: CASSRGLAGGETQYF. CDR3 bases: TGCGCCAGCAGCAGGGGACTAGCGGGGGGCGAGACCCAGTACTTC.

The V and J genes are TRBV27 and TRBJ2-1, with 11 bases that match TRBD1. The CDR3 is made up of 16 amino acids. The germline V gene encodes CDR1 MNHEY and CDR2 SMNVEV (reference sequence). V lost 2 bases to trimming and J lost 7 bases; unmatched junction nucleotides: 7. The CDR3 protein is CASSLVGQGVRNEQFF. DNA for the CDR3: TGTGCCAGCAGTTTAGTGGGACAGGGGGTTAGAAATGAGCAGTTCTTC.

Notes on this clone: The sample carries other DNA sequences with the same CDR3. The CDR3 sequence: CASSLRQGEAFF. Written as DNA, the CDR3 is TGTGCCAGCAGTTTAAGACAGGGCGAAGCTTTCTTT. The chain couples TRBV28 to TRBJ1-1, with 7 bases matching TRBD1. V was clipped by 2 bases and J by 8 bases; unmatched bases: 2. The CDR3 contains 12 residues. Germline lookup yields CDR1 MDHEN and CDR2 SYDVKM.

The V call is TRBV6-5, the J call TRBJ2-1, with a tentative D call TRBD2 (5 bases). Trimming cost V 6 bases and J 2 bases, with 14 bases left between them. CDR1 and CDR2 (germline): MNHEY, SVGAGI. The CDR3 covers 15 residues. The CDR3 region is CASSDGMFPYNEQFF. The CDR3 DNA follows: TGTGCCAGCAGCGACGGGATGTTTCCCTACAATGAGCAGTTCTTC.

In nucleotides, the CDR3 is TGCGCCAGCAGTCACCACCGGGACAGGGGTTTCTCCTACAATGAGCAGTTCTTC. It translates to CASSHHRDRGFSYNEQFF. V gene TRBV23-1 combines with J gene TRBJ2-1; 10 nucleotides align to TRBD1. TRBV23-1 is known as an ORF, though its function is uncertain. The J segment lost 0 bases and the V segment lost 3 bases, leaving 8 bases of the junction unmatched. The CDR3 loop spans 18 amino acids.

Notes on this clone: The junction departs from the called germline gene at one end, perhaps through a read error. This chain connects TRBV27 to TRBJ2-2; 8 nucleotides align to TRBD2. The CDR3 has 15 amino acids. Germline V lookup: CDR1 MNHEY, CDR2 SMNVEV (reference sequence). CDR3 region: CASSWSAGAIGELVF. The CDR3 region has the DNA TGTGCCAGCAGTTGGTCAGCGGGAGCGATCGGGGAGCTGGTTTTT.

J is TRBJ2-7 and V is TRBV30; 7 bases map to TRBD1. The CDR3 is made up of 13 amino acids. V gave up 2 bases and J gave up 6 bases; unmatched junction bases: 7. Germline assignment: CDR1 GTSNPN and CDR2 SVGIG (reference sequence). CDR3: CAWSTRQGGEQYF. In nucleotides, the CDR3 is TGTGCCTGGAGTACTCGACAGGGCGGCGAGCAGTACTTC.

The genes are TRBV10-3 and TRBJ2-7; TRBD2 matches 8 bases. Germline V lookup: CDR1 ENHRY, CDR2 SYGVKD. Losses at the gene ends were 4 bases for V and 5 bases for J; bases not matched to a gene: 10. This CDR3 spans 15 amino acids. The CDR3 sequence: CAISVNSGGLDEQYF. CDR3 bases: TGTGCCATCAGTGTCAACAGCGGGGGTCTAGACGAGCAGTACTTC.

The V gene is TRBV19, the J gene TRBJ1-1, with TRBD1 identical over 9 bases. CDR1 and CDR2 from the germline V gene are LNHDA and SQIVND (reference sequence). Trimming cost V 3 bases and J 0 bases; bases outside gene matches: 8. The CDR3 extends over 17 amino acids. CDR3 sequence reads: CASSIITGTGMNTEAFF. The CDR3 coding sequence is TGTGCCAGTAGTATTATCACTGGGACAGGGATGAACACTGAAGCTTTCTTT.